One and the same sample provided the 4 T cell receptor beta chains below, sequenced in a study of blood T cells in healthy people across ages. A J-beta primer mix and a sample-barcoded 5' primer were used in a second PCR of roughly 7 to 12 cycles. TCRdb reanalysed the 5' RACE reads using MiXCR and keeps one entry per CDR3 protein. Of around 1,100,000 distinct CDR3 sequences listed, 35% to 40% are singletons. Material for sequencing was blood. Every receptor here comes from a young man in good health.

V usage is TRBV7-2 and J usage is TRBJ1-1; 8 positions match TRBD1. V shed 4 bases, J shed 5 bases, and the junction held 6 bases outside the gene matches. The CDR3 loop spans 14 amino acids. Germline assignment: CDR1 SGHTA and CDR2 FQGNSA. The CDR3 protein is CASSWGQARTEAFF. The CDR3 DNA is TGTGCCAGCAGCTGGGGACAGGCTAGGACTGAAGCTTTCTTT. The full variable domain, rest sourced from reference TRBV7-2 and TRBJ1-1, is GAGVSQSPSNKVTEKGKDVELRCDPISGHTALYWYRQSLGQGLEFLIYFQGNSAPDKSGLPSDRFSAERTGGSVSTLTIQRTQQEDSAVYLCASSWGQARTEAFFGQGTRLTVV.

In this sample, this clonotype turned up a few times. The CDR3 DNA follows: TGTGCCAGCAGTATCCACCGGTGGGGACAGGGCCGTGAGACCCAGTACTTC. Protein sequence: CASSIHRWGQGRETQYF. The chain is built from TRBV28 and TRBJ2-5, with 9 bases identical to TRBD1. The CDR3 extends over 17 amino acids. The junction had 15 bases not matched to a gene; V was cut back by 5 bases and J by 5 bases. The V gene's germline CDR1 is MDHEN and CDR2 SYDVKM.

The chain carries TRBV29-1 and TRBJ1-2; D may be TRBD1 (5 bases). The CDR3 is 12 amino acids. In germline, CDR1 is SQVTM, CDR2 ANQGSEA. V was pared by 6 bases and J by 6 bases, with 14 bases between. The CDR3 region is CSVAAGIDGYTF. CDR3 nucleotides: TGCAGCGTCGCCGCAGGGATAGATGGCTACACCTTC.

This clonotype was detected many times. The chain recombines TRBV11-1 with TRBJ1-1; D remains unclear. Trimming shortened V by 4 bases and J by 5 bases, and 17 bases separated the two germline ends. This CDR3 region has 15 residues. Germline CDR1 is SGHAT and CDR2 is FQDESV (reference sequence). CDR3 loop: CASSSYRAQGTEAFF. The DNA of the CDR3 is TGTGCCAGCAGCTCCTACCGGGCCCAAGGGACTGAAGCTTTCTTT.